The 13 T cell receptor beta chains below come from one sample, sequenced in a study of OX40 agonist ivuxolimab in advanced cancers. Repertoires were generated with immunoSEQ multiplex PCR, while TCRdb's copy carries only in-frame clones and drops some. The table records 8,000 to 9,500 clones, 85% to 90% of them present only once. The material sequenced was CD4+ or CD8+ T cells sorted from blood, taken in a trial of the OX40 agonist ivuxolimab. These receptors originate from an adult with an advanced solid tumor such as melanoma, head and neck, liver or kidney cancer.

The sample holds a few counts of this clone. J is TRBJ1-5 and V is TRBV6-6, with D maybe TRBD1 (5 bases). Germline V gives CDR1 MNHNY, CDR2 SVGAGI (reference sequence). The CDR3 is made up of 14 amino acids. V was trimmed by 7 bases and J by 0 bases, leaving 10 bases between them. The CDR3 protein is CASKQDNSNQPQHF. In DNA, the CDR3 is TGTGCCAGCAAACAGGACAATAGCAATCAGCCCCAGCATTTT.

The J gene is TRBJ2-3, the V gene TRBV15; unclear D gene. Trimming stripped 1 base from V and 5 bases from J, with 16 bases between. CDR1 and CDR2 (germline): LNHNV, YYDKDF (reference sequence). CDR3 length: 16 amino acids. CDR3 sequence (DNA): TGTGCCACCAGCAGAGGTGTAGCCTCACACTTAGATACGCAGTATTTT. This sequence encodes CATSRGVASHLDTQYF.

This chain uses TRBV7-3 with TRBJ1-6; no clear D gene. The V end lost 1 base, the J end lost 11 bases, and 12 bases lay between the germline ends. This CDR3 has 14 residues. CDR1 and CDR2 from the germline V gene are SGHTA and FQGTGA. CDR3 protein: CASSLNPLGAPLHF. In DNA, the CDR3 is TGTGCCAGCAGCTTAAACCCCCTGGGAGCACCCCTCCACTTT.

J is TRBJ2-1 and V is TRBV9; TRBD1 agrees at 8 bases. This CDR3 region has 15 residues. CDR1 SGDLS and CDR2 YYNGEE come from the germline V gene. With V trimmed by 0 bases and J by 3 bases, 2 bases remained unmatched. The CDR3, as DNA: TGTGCCAGCAGCGTAGTCGGGACAGGCTACAATGAGCAGTTCTTC. Translating it yields CASSVVGTGYNEQFF.

The rearrangement links TRBV5-1 to TRBJ1-6, with 7 positions matching TRBD1. Germline CDR1 SGHRS, CDR2 YFSETQ. The CDR3 extends over 14 amino acids. Trimming at V came to 0 bases and at J to 9 bases, leaving 3 bases not matched to a gene. The CDR3 loop reads CASSLVTGPSPLHF. The CDR3 DNA reads TGCGCCAGCAGCTTGGTGACAGGGCCTTCACCCCTCCACTTT.

The chain is built from TRBV5-1 and TRBJ1-3; 7 positions match TRBD1. This CDR3 is built from 15 residues. V lost 2 bases to trimming and J lost 5 bases; unmatched junction nucleotides: 7. The V gene's germline CDR1 is SGHRS and CDR2 YFSETQ. CDR3 nucleotide sequence: TGCGCCAGCAGCTTTTGGGGGGACAGTCGAAACACCATATATTTT. This translates into CASSFWGDSRNTIYF.

The chain is built from TRBV6-5 and TRBJ2-5; D call uncertain. Between the trimmed V and J ends, which lost 3 bases and 4 bases, there was a span of 3 bases. This CDR3 region has 11 residues. Per germline, CDR1 MNHEY and CDR2 SVGAGI. The CDR3 sequence: CASSYSETQYF. The CDR3 bases are TGTGCCAGCAGTTATTCAGAGACCCAGTACTTC.

This sequence joins TRBV23-1 and TRBJ2-7; 9 bases align to TRBD1. TRBV23-1 has ORF status, its function being uncertain. Unmatched junction bases numbered 15, after V lost 3 bases and J lost 0 bases. The CDR3 extends over 19 amino acids. CDR3 sequence (DNA): TGCGCCAGCAGTCAGCCGGGGGACAGGGTTGGTCGCAACTCCTACGAGCAGTACGTC. Protein: CASSQPGDRVGRNSYEQYV.

V and J are TRBV6-5 and TRBJ2-3; 10 nucleotides line up with TRBD2. The germline CDR1 and CDR2 sequences are MNHEY and SVGAGI. V shed 2 bases and J 5 bases; nucleotides not matched to a gene: 1. The CDR3 consists of 14 residues. The CDR3: CASSYGTSEDTQYF. As DNA, the CDR3 is TGTGCCAGCAGTTACGGGACTAGCGAAGATACGCAGTATTTT.

The chain carries TRBV9 and TRBJ2-3; TRBD2 aligns across 7 bases. Germline V gives CDR1 SGDLS, CDR2 YYNGEE. V shed 4 bases and J 1 base; nucleotides not matched to a gene: 9. The CDR3 totals 16 residues. CDR3 in DNA: TGTGCCAGCAGCAATCAAGCGGGAATGGGCACAGATACGCAGTATTTT. As protein: CASSNQAGMGTDTQYF.

The chain employs TRBV5-6 and TRBJ1-6; D uncertain. Germline CDR1 is SGHDT and CDR2 is YYEEEE. This CDR3 is built from 14 residues. The V end was cut by 4 bases, the J end by 7 bases, with 12 bases between. CDR3 nucleotide sequence: TGTGCCAGCAGCCCGGGCCTGGGGAATTCACCCCTCCACTTT. As protein: CASSPGLGNSPLHF.

This chain uses TRBV11-1 with TRBJ2-2, with D possibly being TRBD2 (5 bases). The V gene's germline CDR1 is SGHAT and CDR2 FQDESV (reference sequence). CDR3 length: 16 residues. V was pared by 2 bases and J by 2 bases, with 12 bases between. CDR3 protein: CASSLLRGSNTGELFF. In DNA form, the CDR3 reads TGTGCCAGCAGCTTACTTCGGGGTTCCAACACCGGGGAGCTGTTTTTT.

This CDR3 is CASSASGSDYNEQFF. In DNA form, the CDR3 reads TGTGCCAGCAGTGCCAGCGGGAGCGACTACAATGAGCAGTTCTTC. This rearrangement joins TRBV2 to TRBJ2-1; 8 bases map to TRBD2. V lost 4 bases and J lost 3; bases outside the gene matches: 5. The CDR3 is made up of 15 amino acids. CDR1 is SNHLY, CDR2 FYNNEI, per germline.